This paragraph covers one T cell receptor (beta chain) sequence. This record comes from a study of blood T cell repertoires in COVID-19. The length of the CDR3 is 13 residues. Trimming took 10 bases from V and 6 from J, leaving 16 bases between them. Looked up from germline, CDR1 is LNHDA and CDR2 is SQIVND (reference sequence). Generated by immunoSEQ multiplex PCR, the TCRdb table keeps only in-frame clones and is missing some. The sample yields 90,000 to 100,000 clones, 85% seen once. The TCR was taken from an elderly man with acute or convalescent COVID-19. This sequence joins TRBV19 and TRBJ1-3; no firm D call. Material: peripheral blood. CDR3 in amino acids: CATGRGGENTIYF. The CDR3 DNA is TGTGCCACCGGTCGTGGCGGAGAAAACACCATATATTTT.